A selection of T cell receptor beta chains follows, all from one sample in a study of identical twins. TCRdb re-called the 5' RACE reads through MiXCR, storing one row per CDR3 protein. This table has approximately 240,000 distinct CDR3 sequences, more than 12% appearing once. The sequencing input was memory (CD45RO+) T cells sorted from blood. The source is a young woman in good health. CDR3s include the opening cysteine and the closing phenylalanine or tryptophan. A D gene is named only where the DNA matches it firmly. Clone size is stated in some rows and not others, as once, few, many or a class when expanded.

clone size | J gene | V gene | D gene | CDR3 DNA | CDR3 protein
few | TRBJ2-3 | TRBV20-1 | - | TGCAGTGCTAAAAAGAAGAGGTCGCAGTATTTT | CSAKKKRSQYF
few | TRBJ2-5 | TRBV5-1 | - | TGCGCCAGCAGGCCCGGGACCGGGGGGACCCAGTACTTC | CASRPGTGGTQYF
few | TRBJ2-4 | TRBV24-1 | TRBD2 | TGTGCCACCAGTGATTTACCTAGCGGGAGGACCACCAAAAACATTCAGTACTTC | CATSDLPSGRTTKNIQYF
few | TRBJ2-1 | TRBV20-1 | - | TGCAGTGCTAGAAGTGGGGACAATGAGCAGTTCTTC | CSARSGDNEQFF
- | TRBJ1-1 | TRBV27 | TRBD1 | TGTGCCAGCAGTTCCTCGGGGGGACAGGGTCGGGCGGCTTTCTTT | CASSSSGGQGRAAFF
- | TRBJ2-1 | TRBV29-1 | - | TGCAGCGTTTATAGGTTCGCCGCAGAGCAGTTCTTC | CSVYRFAAEQFF
- | TRBJ2-1 | TRBV11-2 | TRBD2 | TGTGCCAGCAGCCACACCGGGAGGATGAATGAGCAGTTCTTC | CASSHTGRMNEQFF
few | TRBJ2-1 | TRBV12-3/TRBV12-4 | TRBD2 | TGTGCCAGTCAGTTTTCGGCTAGCGGGGGGCCCTCCTACAATGAGCAGTTCTTC | CASQFSASGGPSYNEQFF
few | TRBJ1-4 | TRBV6-6 | - | TGTGCCAGCAGTTCCGATGAAAAACTGTTTTTT | CASSSDEKLFF
- | TRBJ2-4 | TRBV19 | - | TGTGCCAGTACCGTGATGGGGGCCAAAAACATTCAGTACTTC | CASTVMGAKNIQYF
many | TRBJ1-6 | TRBV27 | - | TGTGCCAGCAGTTTATATGCACACTCACCCCTCCACTTT | CASSLYAHSPLHF
- | TRBJ2-2 | TRBV29-1 | TRBD2 | TGCAGCGCGACGCGGTGGGGGAGGGCCAACACCGGGGAGCTGTTTTTT | CSATRWGRANTGELFF
many | TRBJ1-4 | TRBV5-1 | - | TGCGCCAGCAGTTTCAAAGGGCAGGATGAAAAACTGTTTTTT | CASSFKGQDEKLFF
- | TRBJ2-7 | TRBV7-9 | - | TGTGCCAGCAGCCCCAACGATTACGAGCAGTACTTC | CASSPNDYEQYF
- | TRBJ2-7 | TRBV20-1 | - | TGCAGTGCTAGAGGTGTCAGTCGCGGCGAGCAGTACTTC | CSARGVSRGEQYF
many | TRBJ2-2 | TRBV2 | - | TGTGCCAGCAGTGCGGGGGTGTTGTGGGAGCTGTTTTTT | CASSAGVLWELFF
few | TRBJ1-1 | TRBV2 | - | TGTGCCAGCAACCTACAGATGGGGCTTGAAGCTTTCTTT | CASNLQMGLEAFF
few | TRBJ2-2 | TRBV12-3/TRBV12-4 | - | TGTGCCAGCTCTGGAGGGCCGAACACCGGGGAGCTGTTTTTT | CASSGGPNTGELFF
- | TRBJ2-7 | TRBV20-1 | - | TGCAGTGCTAGAGATCTAACAGGGTTGAACGAGCAGTACTTC | CSARDLTGLNEQYF
many | TRBJ1-1 | TRBV5-1 | - | TGCGCCAGCAGCGGCGAGGGAGGAACTGAAGCTTTCTTT | CASSGEGGTEAFF